A selection of T cell receptor beta chains follows, all from one sample in a study of PD-L1 blockade in urothelial cancer. Here immunoSEQ multiplex PCR was the method, and the copy in TCRdb shows in-frame clones only, minus some. The sample has some 50,000 clones, 70% to 90% seen once. The material sequenced was PBMCs, taken around atezolizumab (anti-PD-L1) treatment. The source is a woman aged 55-69 years with urothelial cancer. CDR3s include the opening cysteine and the closing phenylalanine or tryptophan. D genes are given only for firm matches. Not every row has a clone size; where given, it reads once, few, many or a size class.

CDR3nt: TGTGCCAGCAGTCTCTACCGGGACAGCAGGCGGGATGAGCAGTTCTTC
CDR3aa: CASSLYRDSRRDEQFF
v_gene: TRBV28
j_gene: TRBJ2-1
d_gene: TRBD1
abundance: .

CDR3nt: TGTGCCAGCAGTCGGGGACTAGAATCTTATCGGAGGGAGACCCAGTACTTC
CDR3aa: CASSRGLESYRRETQYF
v_gene: TRBV27
j_gene: TRBJ2-5
d_gene: TRBD2
abundance: .

CDR3nt: TGTGCCAGCAGTTTTTGGGATAGCGATCATGGGAGAGATACGCAGTATTTT
CDR3aa: CASSFWDSDHGRDTQYF
v_gene: TRBV28
j_gene: TRBJ2-3
d_gene: .
abundance: .

CDR3nt: TGCAGCACAACATCGGGACAGGGAAATGAGCAGTTCTTC
CDR3aa: CSTTSGQGNEQFF
v_gene: TRBV29-1
j_gene: TRBJ2-1
d_gene: TRBD1
abundance: .

CDR3nt: TGTGCCAGCAGCTTTTCCCTAACGGGGTATAGCAATCAGCCCCAGCATTTT
CDR3aa: CASSFSLTGYSNQPQHF
v_gene: TRBV5-6
j_gene: TRBJ1-5
d_gene: .
abundance: .

CDR3nt: TGTGCCAGCAGCGTAGCGGCGGGAGGGTCCTACGAGCAGTACTTC
CDR3aa: CASSVAAGGSYEQYF
v_gene: TRBV9
j_gene: TRBJ2-7
d_gene: TRBD2
abundance: .

CDR3nt: TGTGCCAGTACGGCGGGCGGGATGGATGAGCAGTTCTTC
CDR3aa: CASTAGGMDEQFF
v_gene: TRBV19
j_gene: TRBJ2-1
d_gene: .
abundance: .

CDR3nt: TGTGCCAGTAGTTTGCCGACAGGATCGACTGGGGCCAACGTCCTGACTTTC
CDR3aa: CASSLPTGSTGANVLTF
v_gene: TRBV19
j_gene: TRBJ2-6
d_gene: .
abundance: .

CDR3nt: TGTGCCAGCAGCCAGCGGGGGGGCTCCTACAATGAGCAGTTCTTC
CDR3aa: CASSQRGGSYNEQFF
v_gene: TRBV6-5
j_gene: TRBJ2-1
d_gene: TRBD2
abundance: .

CDR3nt: TGTGCCAGCAGGGGACAGGGGAGATGGGCTTTCTTT
CDR3aa: CASRGQGRWAFF
v_gene: TRBV6-5
j_gene: TRBJ1-1
d_gene: TRBD1
abundance: .

CDR3nt: TGTGCCAGCAGCTTAGGGAAGGGACTCTATTCCTACGAGCAGTACTTC
CDR3aa: CASSLGKGLYSYEQYF
v_gene: TRBV11-2
j_gene: TRBJ2-7
d_gene: .
abundance: .

CDR3nt: TGCGCCAGCAGCAGAGGGGGGGCCCTTGCCTTCGGTGAGCAGTTCTTC
CDR3aa: CASSRGGALAFGEQFF
v_gene: TRBV5-1
j_gene: TRBJ2-1
d_gene: .
abundance: .

CDR3nt: TGTGCCAGCAGCCAAGATCTAGATAGCAATCAGCCCCAGCATTTT
CDR3aa: CASSQDLDSNQPQHF
v_gene: TRBV4-2
j_gene: TRBJ1-5
d_gene: .
abundance: .

CDR3nt: TGTGCCAGCAGCTCCCGCCCTGGACAGTACCAAGAGACCCAGTACTTC
CDR3aa: CASSSRPGQYQETQYF
v_gene: TRBV7-9
j_gene: TRBJ2-5
d_gene: .
abundance: .

CDR3nt: TGTGCCAGCAGCCGAGTGACAGGGACTTCCTTTGAGCAGTACTTC
CDR3aa: CASSRVTGTSFEQYF
v_gene: TRBV14
j_gene: TRBJ2-7
d_gene: .
abundance: once

CDR3nt: TGTGCCAGCTCACCGGGGGACAGTGGCTACACCTTC
CDR3aa: CASSPGDSGYTF
v_gene: TRBV18
j_gene: TRBJ1-2
d_gene: TRBD1
abundance: .

CDR3nt: TGTGCCAGCCGGGTATCGAACACCGGGGAGCTGTTTTTT
CDR3aa: CASRVSNTGELFF
v_gene: TRBV10-3
j_gene: TRBJ2-2
d_gene: .
abundance: once

CDR3nt: TGTGCCAGCAGTTACTCGATTCGGGGGGCGCACACTGAAGCTTTCTTT
CDR3aa: CASSYSIRGAHTEAFF
v_gene: TRBV6-5
j_gene: TRBJ1-1
d_gene: .
abundance: few

CDR3nt: TGTGCCACCAGCAGACGACAGGGGGCCCTCAATCAGCCCCAGCATTTT
CDR3aa: CATSRRQGALNQPQHF
v_gene: TRBV15
j_gene: TRBJ1-5
d_gene: TRBD1
abundance: .

CDR3nt: TGCGCCAGCAGCCAAGTCCTAGGACAGCGAAATCAGCCCCAGCATTTT
CDR3aa: CASSQVLGQRNQPQHF
v_gene: TRBV4-1
j_gene: TRBJ1-5
d_gene: .
abundance: .

CDR3nt: TGTGCCAGCAGCTTGTTAGGGGCCTCGACTAACACTGAAGCTTTCTTT
CDR3aa: CASSLLGASTNTEAFF
v_gene: TRBV5-4
j_gene: TRBJ1-1
d_gene: .
abundance: .

CDR3nt: TGTGCCAGCAGCTTTTATGGCCTCGAAGAGACCCAGTACTTC
CDR3aa: CASSFYGLEETQYF
v_gene: TRBV5-4
j_gene: TRBJ2-5
d_gene: .
abundance: .

CDR3nt: TGTGCCAGCAGCTCGCTACAGGGGGGGACCCAGTACTTC
CDR3aa: CASSSLQGGTQYF
v_gene: TRBV7-2
j_gene: TRBJ2-5
d_gene: TRBD1
abundance: few

CDR3nt: TGTGCCAGCGGGACAGGGGTCAATGGCTACACCTTC
CDR3aa: CASGTGVNGYTF
v_gene: TRBV19
j_gene: TRBJ1-2
d_gene: TRBD1
abundance: .

CDR3nt: TGTGCCAGCAGTACAGGGAATTCACCCCTCCACTTT
CDR3aa: CASSTGNSPLHF
v_gene: TRBV2
j_gene: TRBJ1-6
d_gene: .
abundance: .

CDR3nt: TGTGCCACCAGCACATTGGACAGCTCTGGAAACACCATATATTTT
CDR3aa: CATSTLDSSGNTIYF
v_gene: TRBV15
j_gene: TRBJ1-3
d_gene: .
abundance: .

CDR3nt: TGTGCCAGCAGTTCCCCCGGAGGGAGGGGGGGATCCACAGATACGCAGTATTTT
CDR3aa: CASSSPGGRGGSTDTQYF
v_gene: TRBV27
j_gene: TRBJ2-3
d_gene: .
abundance: once

CDR3nt: TGCGCCAGCAGCGAAGGACTAGCGGGACGGGGGGAGACCCAGTACTTC
CDR3aa: CASSEGLAGRGETQYF
v_gene: TRBV5-1
j_gene: TRBJ2-5
d_gene: TRBD2
abundance: once

CDR3nt: TGTGCCAGCAGCGAGAGACTAGCGGGAGCCTACAATGAGCAGTTCTTC
CDR3aa: CASSERLAGAYNEQFF
v_gene: TRBV9
j_gene: TRBJ2-1
d_gene: TRBD2
abundance: .

CDR3nt: TGTGCCAGCCCTCTTTTCCCGGGAGGGCCTGTCGATGAGCAGTTCTTC
CDR3aa: CASPLFPGGPVDEQFF
v_gene: TRBV28
j_gene: TRBJ2-1
d_gene: TRBD2
abundance: .

CDR3nt: TGTGCCAGTAGGGGACAGGGGGCAGGAGGGGAGCTGTTTTTT
CDR3aa: CASRGQGAGGELFF
v_gene: TRBV19
j_gene: TRBJ2-2
d_gene: TRBD1
abundance: .

CDR3nt: TGCGCCAGCAGCTTGCACACAGGGGGCGACTCACCCCTCCACTTT
CDR3aa: CASSLHTGGDSPLHF
v_gene: TRBV5-1
j_gene: TRBJ1-6
d_gene: TRBD1
abundance: .

CDR3nt: TGTGCCAGCAGCTCAGGGTTCTCCTACAATGAGCAGTTCTTC
CDR3aa: CASSSGFSYNEQFF
v_gene: TRBV11-1
j_gene: TRBJ2-1
d_gene: .
abundance: .

CDR3nt: TGTGCCAGCAGTCGGGACAGGAACCTTAACGAACTGTTTTTT
CDR3aa: CASSRDRNLNELFF
v_gene: TRBV6-5
j_gene: TRBJ1-4
d_gene: TRBD1
abundance: .

CDR3nt: TGTGCCAGCAGCTTAGAAGGGGCTGTGGGCAATGAGCAGTTCTTC
CDR3aa: CASSLEGAVGNEQFF
v_gene: TRBV11-1
j_gene: TRBJ2-1
d_gene: .
abundance: .

CDR3nt: TGCGCCAGCAGCCAAGATGGAGACGATGGGGAGACCCAGTACTTC
CDR3aa: CASSQDGDDGETQYF
v_gene: TRBV4-3
j_gene: TRBJ2-5
d_gene: .
abundance: .

CDR3nt: TGTGCCAGCAGCCCTAGCCTCTCTACAGATACGCAGTATTTT
CDR3aa: CASSPSLSTDTQYF
v_gene: TRBV7-9
j_gene: TRBJ2-3
d_gene: .
abundance: .

CDR3nt: TGTGCCAGCAGCGAACAGGTCTACGAGCAGTACTTC
CDR3aa: CASSEQVYEQYF
v_gene: TRBV28
j_gene: TRBJ2-7
d_gene: .
abundance: .

CDR3nt: TGTGCCAGCAGCCGACAGGGGGGCTCAGGAAACACCATATATTTT
CDR3aa: CASSRQGGSGNTIYF
v_gene: TRBV7-2
j_gene: TRBJ1-3
d_gene: TRBD1
abundance: .

CDR3nt: TGTGCCAGCAGGGGGAAGGACAGGGGGAACAATGAGCAGTTCTTC
CDR3aa: CASRGKDRGNNEQFF
v_gene: TRBV6-1
j_gene: TRBJ2-1
d_gene: TRBD1
abundance: .

CDR3nt: TGTGCCAGCAGTCGACAGGGAGCTATGATCGGAAAACTGTTTTTT
CDR3aa: CASSRQGAMIGKLFF
v_gene: TRBV6-5
j_gene: TRBJ1-4
d_gene: TRBD1
abundance: .